This passage covers 22 T cell receptor beta chains from one sample sequenced in a study of blood T cell repertoires in COVID-19. Profiled with immunoSEQ multiplex PCR; TCRdb holds only in-frame clones, not every one. The repertoire holds tens of thousands of clones, 80% to 95% seen once, with roughly 0.53% in the top ten. Specimen: peripheral blood. These receptors came from a man between 50 and 59 years old with COVID-19, enrolled during active disease.

The rearrangement joins TRBV5-1 to TRBJ2-7; 8 positions match TRBD1. The CDR3 consists of 14 residues. The germline V gene encodes CDR1 SGHRS and CDR2 YFSETQ. V lost 2 bases, J lost 3 bases, and 4 bases stayed unmatched. The CDR3 DNA reads as TGCGCCAGCAGCTTCAGGGACAGGCACTACGAGCAGTACTTC. Translated, it gives CASSFRDRHYEQYF. Full variable domain (rest looked up from reference TRBV5-1 and TRBJ2-7): KAGVTQTPRYLIKTRGQQVTLSCSPISGHRSVSWYQQTPGQGLQFLFEYFSETQRNKGNFPGRFSGRQFSNSRSEMNVSTLELGDSALYLCASSFRDRHYEQYFGPGTRLTVT.

DNA of the CDR3: TGTGCCTGGGCGAACACAGGGGGGGAGACCCAGTACTTC. It is translated as CAWANTGGETQYF. This chain links TRBV30 with TRBJ2-5; 8 bases align to TRBD1. V dropped 5 bases and J dropped 5; count of bases not matched to a gene: 7. Germline loops: CDR1 GTSNPN, CDR2 SVGIG (reference sequence). This CDR3 is built from 13 residues.

This rearrangement joins TRBV12-5 to TRBJ2-3; tentatively, D is TRBD2 (5 bases). Between the trimmed V and J ends, which lost 11 bases and 6 bases, there was a span of 12 bases. The CDR3 runs to 11 residues. Germline CDR1 and CDR2: LGHNT and FRNRAP. The CDR3 loop is CAGRTGDTQYF. In nucleotides, the CDR3 is TGTGCTGGAAGAACGGGGGATACGCAGTATTTT.

This clone was counted only a few times. The rearrangement joins TRBV7-8 to TRBJ2-7, with 7 positions matching TRBD2. The V gene end was trimmed by 5 bases and the J gene end by 0 bases; junction bases not matched to a gene: 4. CDR3 length: 14 amino acids. Germline values: CDR1 SGHVS, CDR2 FQNEAQ. For the CDR3, the DNA is TGTGCCAGCAGCATGGGAGGGGACTCCTACGAGCAGTACTTC. As protein: CASSMGGDSYEQYF. The full variable domain, completed using reference TRBV7-8 and TRBJ2-7, is GAGVSQSPRYKVAKRGQDVALRCDPISGHVSLFWYQQALGQGPEFLTYFQNEAQLDKSGLPSDRFFAERPEGSVSTLKIQRTQQEDSAVYLCASSMGGDSYEQYFGPGTRLTVT.

J is TRBJ2-5 and V is TRBV11-2, with D unclear. The CDR3 is 13 amino acids. Germline V CDR1 and CDR2: SGHAT, FQNNGV. V gave up 3 bases and J gave up 0 bases, with 5 bases separating them. CDR3 DNA: TGTGCCAGCAGCTTCCTGTACCAAGAGACCCAGTACTTC. Its protein is CASSFLYQETQYF.

This sequence joins TRBV5-1 and TRBJ2-1, with TRBD2 matching over 8 bases. Germline assignment: CDR1 SGHRS and CDR2 YFSETQ. The CDR3 spans 16 residues. V was pared by 4 bases and J by 9 bases, with 15 bases of the junction left unmatched. CDR3 nucleotides: TGCGCCAGCAGCGTCCCAAGCGGGAGAGGGTATAGTGAGCAGTTCTTC. The encoded protein is CASSVPSGRGYSEQFF.

The J gene is TRBJ1-5, the V gene TRBV6-2 or TRBV6-3; D unclear. V shed 6 bases and J shed 0 bases, with 12 bases lying between them. The CDR3 extends over 15 amino acids. CDR1 and CDR2 from the germline V gene are MNHEY and SVGEGT. The CDR3 region has the DNA TGTGCCAGCAGCAAAGACATCTATAGCAATCAGCCCCAGCATTTT. Translated, it gives CASSKDIYSNQPQHF.

The chain combines TRBV24-1 with TRBJ2-3; possibly TRBD1 for D (6 bases). CDR1 and CDR2 (germline): KGHDR, SFDVKD. The germline V and J ends were trimmed by 10 bases and 1 base, with 14 bases remaining between them. This CDR3 region has 14 residues. CDR3 residues: CATGALGGTDTQYF. CDR3 DNA sequence: TGTGCCACGGGGGCCCTTGGAGGCACAGATACGCAGTATTTT.

The CDR3 protein is CASSSAETQYF. The CDR3, as DNA: TGTGCCAGTAGTTCTGCGGAGACCCAGTACTTC. The V gene is TRBV19, the J gene TRBJ2-5; no definite D call. V gave up 5 bases and J gave up 5 bases, with 6 bases separating them. CDR3 length: 11 residues. Germline CDR1 is LNHDA and CDR2 is SQIVND (reference sequence). The whole variable domain, filled in from reference TRBV19 and TRBJ2-5, reads DGGITQSPKYLFRKEGQNVTLSCEQNLNHDAMYWYRQDPGQGLRLIYYSQIVNDFQKGDIAEGYSVSREKKESFPLTVTSAQKNPTAFYLCASSSAETQYFGPGTRLLVL.

J is TRBJ2-6 and V is TRBV4-1, with D unresolved. This CDR3 contains 15 residues. The V gene's germline CDR1 is MGHRA and CDR2 YSYEKL. Trimming shortened V by 2 bases and J by 4 bases, and 9 bases separated the two germline ends. DNA for the CDR3: TGCGCCAGCAGCCAATATTTTCCCGGGGCCAACGTCCTGACTTTC. Amino acids: CASSQYFPGANVLTF.

V and J are TRBV19 and TRBJ1-6, with a possible D match to TRBD1 (6 bases). Germline V CDR1 and CDR2: LNHDA, SQIVND (reference sequence). The CDR3 covers 13 residues. V gave up 4 bases and J gave up 14 bases, with 15 bases separating them. The CDR3 sequence is CASSRGRGLALHF. Written as DNA, the CDR3 is TGTGCCAGTAGTAGGGGCAGGGGTCTGGCCCTCCACTTT. Full variable domain (rest looked up from reference TRBV19 and TRBJ1-6): DGGITQSPKYLFRKEGQNVTLSCEQNLNHDAMYWYRQDPGQGLRLIYYSQIVNDFQKGDIAEGYSVSREKKESFPLTVTSAQKNPTAFYLCASSRGRGLALHFGNGTRLTVT.

The chain has TRBV30 and TRBJ2-2; unclear D gene. Trimming took 0 bases from V and 6 from J, leaving 8 bases between them. This CDR3 is 13 amino acids long. In germline, CDR1 is GTSNPN, CDR2 SVGIG (reference sequence). The CDR3 DNA is TGTGCCTGGAGTGTAGCCAACGCCGGGGAGCTGTTTTTT. Protein: CAWSVANAGELFF.

The chain combines TRBV12-2 with TRBJ1-3; the table calls TRBD1, which could not be checked here. TRBV12-2 is recorded as a pseudogene. This CDR3 contains 19 residues. CDR3 loop: CASRPRDRGIKRSGNTIYF. The CDR3 DNA sequence: TGTGCAAGTCGCCCGCGAGACAGGGGTATTAAGCGTTCTGGAAACACCATATATTTT.

This clone occurred a few times. This chain links TRBV27 with TRBJ2-7; weak D call: TRBD2 (6 bases). Germline loops: CDR1 MNHEY, CDR2 SMNVEV (reference sequence). V was cut by 5 bases and J by 3 bases, with 14 bases left in between. CDR3 length equals 14 residues. DNA for the CDR3: TGTGCCAGCAGTCCCGGGACTTATAACTACGAGCAGTACTTC. This gives the protein CASSPGTYNYEQYF.

This rearrangement joins TRBV20-1 to TRBJ1-2; D may be TRBD1 (5 bases). The CDR3 totals 11 residues. CDR1 is DFQATT, CDR2 SNEGSKA, per germline (reference sequence). Trimming shortened V by 6 bases and J by 4 bases, and 9 bases separated the two germline ends. The chain's CDR3 is CSAQGVYGYTF. The DNA for the CDR3 is TGCAGTGCCCAGGGCGTCTATGGCTACACCTTC.

The chain is built from TRBV2 and TRBJ2-5, with 7 bases matching TRBD2. This CDR3 contains 15 residues. V shed 5 bases, J shed 5 bases, and the junction held 11 bases outside the gene matches. Germline CDR1 reads SNHLY; CDR2 reads FYNNEI. CDR3 loop: CASSKELAMRETQYF. CDR3 in DNA: TGTGCCAGCAGTAAGGAACTAGCGATGCGGGAGACCCAGTACTTC.

The chain combines TRBV6-6 with TRBJ1-2, with D hard to call. CDR1 and CDR2 (germline): MNHNY, SVGAGI (reference sequence). CDR3 size: 16 residues. V was trimmed by 0 bases and J by 4 bases, leaving 15 bases between them. The chain's CDR3 is CASSYSGGRLGYGYTF. The CDR3 nucleotides are TGTGCCAGCAGTTACTCTGGAGGGCGCTTGGGCTATGGCTACACCTTC.

This chain links TRBV5-1 with TRBJ2-3; 10 bases align to TRBD2. In germline, CDR1 is SGHRS, CDR2 YFSETQ. The V gene end was trimmed by 4 bases and the J gene end by 5 bases; junction bases not matched to a gene: 7. The length of the CDR3 is 15 residues. The CDR3 spells CASSPLAGEGDTQYF. The CDR3 region has the DNA TGCGCCAGCAGCCCTCTAGCGGGAGAGGGAGATACGCAGTATTTT. The complete variable domain, with remaining parts taken from reference TRBV5-1 and TRBJ2-3, reads KAGVTQTPRYLIKTRGQQVTLSCSPISGHRSVSWYQQTPGQGLQFLFEYFSETQRNKGNFPGRFSGRQFSNSRSEMNVSTLELGDSALYLCASSPLAGEGDTQYFGPGTRLTVL.

This chain links TRBV6-2 or TRBV6-3 with TRBJ2-3, with D perhaps matching TRBD1 (5 bases). Germline CDR1 is MNHEY and CDR2 is SVGEGT. Deletions cut 0 bases from V and 2 bases from J, with 12 bases between. This CDR3 spans 16 amino acids. The CDR3 loop reads CASSYSPTEITDTQYF. As DNA, the CDR3 is TGTGCCAGCAGTTACTCACCGACAGAAATCACAGATACGCAGTATTTT.

The chain employs TRBV4-1 and TRBJ2-1; 8 bases line up with TRBD2. V dropped 2 bases and J dropped 7; count of bases not matched to a gene: 10. CDR1 is MGHRA and CDR2 is YSYEKL in the germline V gene. CDR3 length: 16 amino acids. CDR3 residues: CASSQRTSSEGNEQFF. The CDR3 DNA follows: TGCGCCAGCAGCCAAAGGACTAGCTCCGAGGGTAATGAGCAGTTCTTC.

The V gene is TRBV6-4, the J gene TRBJ2-1; the match to TRBD2 covers 12 bases. Germline V gene lookup returns CDR1 MRHNA and CDR2 SNTAGT. The trim removed 2 bases at V and 7 bases at J, leaving 6 bases unmatched. This CDR3 is 16 amino acids long. As DNA, the CDR3 is TGTGCCAGCAGTGACGCTAGCGGGAGGGCCCGGAATGAGCAGTTCTTC. Protein product: CASSDASGRARNEQFF.

The gene calls are TRBV9 and TRBJ2-6; tentative D call: TRBD2 (6 bases). Trimming took off 0 bases at V and 1 base at J, with 14 bases between the two ends. CDR3 length: 18 residues. In germline, CDR1 is SGDLS, CDR2 YYNGEE. The CDR3 protein is CASSVALGRESGANVLTF. CDR3 bases: TGTGCCAGCAGCGTAGCCCTTGGGCGGGAATCTGGGGCCAACGTCCTGACTTTC.